A selection of T cell receptor beta chains follows, all from one sample in a study of cytomegalovirus exposure and HLA in healthy donors. The assay was immunoSEQ multiplex PCR, and TCRdb's table has in-frame clones only and misses some. The sample includes more than 95,000 clones. The source material was PBMCs. The source is a man younger than 35 in good health and CMV-seronegative. CDR3s leave out the opening cysteine and the closing phenylalanine or tryptophan. A D gene is named only where the DNA matches it firmly.

D: -
V: TRBV28
CDR3: ASRGAGKTNTGELF

D: TRBD1
V: TRBV13
CDR3: ASSLGLGQGLSYEQY

D: TRBD1
V: TRBV28
CDR3: ASSLWTGDSWGDTQY

D: -
V: TRBV6-1
CDR3: ASTLREGRYGYT

D: -
V: TRBV5-1
CDR3: ASSTPGQTYNEQF

D: TRBD1
V: TRBV5-1
CDR3: ASSFRGQGTEAF

D: -
V: TRBV11-3
CDR3: ASSLAAGWYEQY

D: -
V: TRBV25-1
CDR3: ASRGEGLSEAF

D: -
V: TRBV11-2
CDR3: ASSLGAAGNTEAF

D: TRBD1
V: TRBV6-4
CDR3: ARGQGPFYYGYT

D: TRBD1
V: TRBV28
CDR3: ANSRQGSTDTQY

D: TRBD1
V: TRBV6-5
CDR3: ASSYRDSSYEQY

D: TRBD1
V: TRBV7-2
CDR3: ASSLANRGNYEQY

D: -
V: TRBV28
CDR3: ASTLAYGKFQETQY

D: -
V: TRBV19
CDR3: ASSIDYLNTEAF

D: -
V: TRBV7-9
CDR3: ASSLAGGYNEQF

D: -
V: TRBV30
CDR3: AWSGQTNQPQH

D: TRBD1
V: TRBV6-1
CDR3: ASTLLRDRGYEQY

D: TRBD1
V: TRBV7-6
CDR3: ASSPGQGRNEQF

D: -
V: TRBV18
CDR3: ASSLAPGFTGNTIY

D: -
V: TRBV5-1
CDR3: ASSLATGNYEQY

D: -
V: TRBV27
CDR3: ASSGQGFGELF

D: TRBD1
V: TRBV4-1
CDR3: ASSQVGSGQPNYGYT

D: TRBD1
V: TRBV5-1
CDR3: ASSVGQGTEAF

D: TRBD2
V: TRBV4-1
CDR3: ASSLRLAEKETQY

D: TRBD2
V: TRBV11-2
CDR3: ASSLTAGDIQY

D: TRBD2
V: TRBV19
CDR3: ASSSISGGQGDTQY

D: TRBD2
V: TRBV4-1
CDR3: ASESPGLSLRTGELF

D: TRBD2
V: TRBV7-2
CDR3: ASSLGLAGAVYEQY

D: -
V: TRBV27
CDR3: ASSLYRGDSYNSPLH

D: TRBD1
V: TRBV6-6
CDR3: ASSQTGGTGEQY

D: -
V: TRBV9
CDR3: ASSVESTGITTIY

D: -
V: TRBV6-5
CDR3: ASSYGLPTDTQY

D: TRBD2
V: TRBV27
CDR3: ASSLTGGSGSFEQY

D: -
V: TRBV9
CDR3: ASSVAIGGNSPLH

D: TRBD2
V: TRBV6-6
CDR3: ATAERASGRYTQY

D: -
V: TRBV19
CDR3: ASSREMGEQY

D: -
V: TRBV7-9
CDR3: AVGGGQPQH

D: TRBD2
V: TRBV10-3
CDR3: AISPGGNGGETQY

D: -
V: TRBV6-1
CDR3: ASSAYRINMNTEAF

D: -
V: TRBV4-1
CDR3: ASSQDRGGGTDTQY